The TCR beta chain described here comes from a study of OX40 agonist ivuxolimab in advanced cancers. Study in general: Two cutaneous melanoma patients and one hepatocellular carcinoma patient, three in all, had partial responses.

Study results and limitations: Dosing at 0.1 to 3.0 mg/kg was accompanied by clonal expansion of CD4+ and CD8+ blood T cells by week 6.

The CDR3 is 13 amino acids. The V and J ends lost 6 bases and 2 bases respectively, with 10 bases between them. Germline lookup yields CDR1 MGHRA and CDR2 YSYEKL. Of note for this clone: Its antigen is not identified.

The data were produced by immunoSEQ multiplex PCR, yet TCRdb's version contains in-frame clones alone and is incomplete. The sample has approximately 40,000 clones, 85% to 90% seen once. J is TRBJ2-5 and V is TRBV4-1; the D is unclear. The sample in question was CD4+ or CD8+ T cells sorted from blood, obtained in a trial of the OX40 agonist ivuxolimab. The sequence was collected from an adult with an advanced solid tumor such as melanoma, head and neck, liver or kidney cancer. CDR3 loop: CASSIGSQETQYF. The CDR3 DNA reads TGCGCCAGCAGTATCGGATCACAAGAGACCCAGTACTTC.